The 22 T cell receptor beta chains given below trace back to one sample, sequenced in a study of cytomegalovirus exposure and HLA in healthy donors. 60 Vbeta and 13 Jbeta primers were used in PCR. Only in-frame clones appear in the TCRdb table, and some are missing; sequencing was by immunoSEQ multiplex PCR. The sample carries around 130,000 clones, about three quarters recorded once. Sequencing was carried out using PBMCs. All receptors come from a woman aged 55-70 years in good health and CMV-seropositive.

This clone appeared a single time. The chain carries TRBV27 and TRBJ1-2, with D maybe TRBD1 (5 bases). V gave up 9 bases and J gave up 4 bases, with 12 bases separating them. CDR3 length equals 12 residues. Germline assignment: CDR1 MNHEY and CDR2 SMNVEV (reference sequence). The CDR3 sequence is CASGAGSYGYTF. The CDR3 bases are TGTGCCAGTGGGGCGGGGAGCTATGGCTACACCTTC.

A remark on this clone: Other DNA sequences in the sample encode the same CDR3. This chain links TRBV7-3 with TRBJ2-2, with D uncertain. The CDR3 is 13 residues long. V shed 2 bases and J shed 6 bases, with 7 bases lying between them. The germline gives CDR1 SGHTA, CDR2 FQGTGA. CDR3 residues: CASSLPGSGELFF. CDR3 DNA: TGTGCCAGCAGCTTACCAGGTTCCGGGGAGCTGTTTTTT.

J is TRBJ1-1 and V is TRBV19, with TRBD1 as a possible D gene (5 bases). CDR1 LNHDA and CDR2 SQIVND come from the germline V gene (reference sequence). Trimming stripped 7 bases from V and 5 bases from J, with 20 bases between. This CDR3 has 15 residues. The CDR3 region has the DNA TGTGCCAGTATAGACTTTTACGGGGAGGGGACTGAAGCTTTCTTT. Its protein is CASIDFYGEGTEAFF.

This clone has more than one count but fewer than ten. The V call is TRBV7-6, the J call TRBJ1-1, with D perhaps matching TRBD1 (5 bases). Germline V lookup: CDR1 SGHVS, CDR2 FNYEAQ. Trimming took off 1 base at V and 6 bases at J, with 9 bases between the two ends. This CDR3 is built from 13 residues. The CDR3 DNA follows: TGTGCCAGCAGCTTAGAAAGGGGCGCTGAAGCTTTCTTT. Its translation: CASSLERGAEAFF.

The chain joins TRBV9 to TRBJ2-7, with 8 bases lining up with TRBD1. The CDR3 is made up of 14 amino acids. With V trimmed by 0 bases and J by 3 bases, 2 bases remained unmatched. Germline assignment: CDR1 SGDLS and CDR2 YYNGEE. The CDR3 sequence: CASSVGTGHYEQYF. In DNA form, the CDR3 reads TGTGCCAGCAGCGTAGGGACAGGGCACTACGAGCAGTACTTC.

This clone was recorded only once. The chain carries TRBV6-1 and TRBJ2-2; 8 bases are a match to TRBD2. This CDR3 contains 13 residues. Trimming at V came to 6 bases and at J to 6 bases, leaving 3 bases not matched to a gene. Germline V gene lookup returns CDR1 MNHNS and CDR2 SASEGT. CDR3 in amino acids: CASSVAGPGELFF. The CDR3 region has the DNA TGTGCCAGCAGCGTAGCGGGGCCCGGGGAGCTGTTTTTT.

This clone was observed a single time. The genes are TRBV27 and TRBJ2-2; 9 nucleotides match TRBD2. Germline V lookup: CDR1 MNHEY, CDR2 SMNVEV (reference sequence). This CDR3 spans 16 amino acids. V lost 3 bases, J lost 4 bases, and 6 bases stayed unmatched. In DNA form, the CDR3 reads TGTGCCAGCAGTTTTCATAGCGGGGGCCCCACCGGGGAGCTGTTTTTT. This translates into CASSFHSGGPTGELFF.

V and J are TRBV9 and TRBJ2-3; D is uncertain. V was cut by 4 bases and J by 2 bases, with 17 bases left in between. The CDR3 is 16 residues long. Germline V gene sequence: CDR1 SGDLS, CDR2 YYNGEE. This CDR3 is CASSSSEVPPTDTQYF. The DNA of the CDR3 is TGTGCCAGCAGCTCCTCAGAGGTCCCCCCCACAGATACGCAGTATTTT.

V usage is TRBV7-9 and J usage is TRBJ2-2; TRBD1 aligns across 7 bases. The V and J ends lost 4 bases and 0 bases, in that order; junction bases with no gene match: 2. CDR3 length equals 15 residues. Germline CDR1 is SEHNR and CDR2 is FQNEAQ (reference sequence). The DNA of the CDR3 is TGTGCCAGCAGCTCCGGGACAGCGAACACCGGGGAGCTGTTTTTT. Translation gives CASSSGTANTGELFF.

The chain's CDR3 is CASSLMRQTDEFSGNTIYF. The CDR3 DNA sequence: TGTGCCAGCAGCTTAATGAGACAGACGGACGAATTCTCTGGAAACACCATATATTTT. V usage is TRBV11-2 and J usage is TRBJ1-3; D is perhaps TRBD1 (5 bases). CDR1 is SGHAT, CDR2 FQNNGV, per germline. This CDR3 region has 19 residues. Trimming left V 2 bases short and J 0 bases short, with 20 bases between.

This chain connects TRBV5-6 to TRBJ2-1, with TRBD2 matching 8 bases. The germline CDR1 and CDR2 sequences are SGHDT and YYEEEE. Germline trimming cut 4 bases from V and 2 bases from J; bases unmatched to any gene: 5. The CDR3 sequence is 15 residues long. CDR3 region: CASSPTAGAYNEQFF. In DNA, the CDR3 is TGTGCCAGCAGCCCTACAGCGGGGGCCTACAATGAGCAGTTCTTC.

The CDR3: CASSEDRQGAMGGYTF. The CDR3 DNA reads TGTGCCAGCAGTGAAGATAGGCAGGGGGCAATGGGAGGCTACACCTTC. This rearrangement joins TRBV6-1 to TRBJ1-2; 8 bases align to TRBD1. The CDR3 has 16 residues. Losses at the gene ends were 1 base for V and 8 bases for J; bases not matched to a gene: 12. The germline V gene encodes CDR1 MNHNS and CDR2 SASEGT.

The chain recombines TRBV5-1 with TRBJ2-5, with 10 bases matching TRBD2. This CDR3 region has 18 residues. The ends lost 4 bases at V and 4 bases at J; junction bases unmatched: 16. CDR1 and CDR2 (germline): SGHRS, YFSETQ. CDR3 residues: CASSIGSGQAGGLETQYF. The DNA of the CDR3 is TGCGCCAGCAGCATCGGAAGCGGACAAGCGGGGGGGTTAGAGACCCAGTACTTC.

The chain couples TRBV5-1 to TRBJ2-7; tentative D call: TRBD2 (7 bases). The CDR3 runs to 14 residues. Germline CDR1 and CDR2: SGHRS and YFSETQ. V was trimmed by 1 base and J by 2 bases, leaving 10 bases between them. As DNA, the CDR3 is TGCGCCAGCAGCTTGTGGGGGGGGCCCTACGAGCAGTACTTC. Its translation: CASSLWGGPYEQYF.

This chain connects TRBV7-3 to TRBJ1-1; possibly TRBD1 for D (6 bases). CDR3 length equals 16 residues. Germline lookup yields CDR1 SGHTA and CDR2 FQGTGA. V gave up 5 bases and J gave up 1 base, with 17 bases separating them. This CDR3 reads CASSPSPGHSNTEAFF. The CDR3 DNA reads as TGTGCCAGCAGCCCCTCCCCGGGACACTCGAACACTGAAGCTTTCTTT.

This clone occurred a few times. The chain links TRBV19 to TRBJ1-1; TRBD1 matches 8 bases. J lost 5 bases, V lost 3 bases, and 8 bases had no gene match. The CDR3 spans 15 residues. Looked up from germline, CDR1 is LNHDA and CDR2 is SQIVND (reference sequence). CDR3 in amino acids: CASSIAGGGGTEAFF. The CDR3 DNA follows: TGTGCCAGTAGTATCGCAGGGGGCGGTGGGACTGAAGCTTTCTTT. Supplemented by reference TRBV19 and TRBJ1-1, the full variable domain reads DGGITQSPKYLFRKEGQNVTLSCEQNLNHDAMYWYRQDPGQGLRLIYYSQIVNDFQKGDIAEGYSVSREKKESFPLTVTSAQKNPTAFYLCASSIAGGGGTEAFFGQGTRLTVV.

The V and J genes are TRBV7-9 and TRBJ1-2; tentatively, D is TRBD1 (6 bases). Trimming cost V 1 base and J 7 bases, with 13 bases left between them. There are 14 residues in the CDR3. Germline V lookup: CDR1 SEHNR, CDR2 FQNEAQ (reference sequence). CDR3 region: CASSLEAGVGGYTF. CDR3 nucleotides: TGTGCCAGCAGCTTAGAAGCAGGGGTCGGTGGCTACACCTTC.

The rearrangement uses TRBV19 and TRBJ2-1, with a possible D match to TRBD2 (6 bases). The CDR3 is made up of 16 amino acids. V dropped 0 bases and J dropped 4 bases, with 13 bases sitting between them. Germline CDR1 and CDR2: LNHDA and SQIVND (reference sequence). CDR3 nucleotides: TGTGCCAGTAGTATAGATAAGGCAGGGACTTACAATGAGCAGTTCTTC. Amino acids: CASSIDKAGTYNEQFF.

The J gene is TRBJ2-5, the V gene TRBV6-6; D unclear. V lost 7 bases and J 3 bases, leaving 12 bases between the germline ends. This CDR3 spans 13 amino acids. Germline values: CDR1 MNHNY, CDR2 SVGAGI (reference sequence). The CDR3 DNA follows: TGTGCCAGCACGTCCTTAGAGAAAGAGACCCAGTACTTC. Encoded protein: CASTSLEKETQYF.

The table lists this clone with a few counts. This chain connects TRBV7-2 to TRBJ1-5, with 9 bases aligning to TRBD1. This CDR3 has 16 amino acids. With V trimmed by 1 base and J by 3 bases, 4 bases remained unmatched. Germline V gives CDR1 SGHTA, CDR2 FQGNSA. The CDR3 DNA reads TGTGCCAGCAGCTTAGTGGGGACAGGGAACAATCAGCCCCAGCATTTT. It is translated as CASSLVGTGNNQPQHF. Full variable domain (missing parts from reference TRBV7-2 and TRBJ1-5): GAGVSQSPSNKVTEKGKDVELRCDPISGHTALYWYRQSLGQGLEFLIYFQGNSAPDKSGLPSDRFSAERTGGSVSTLTIQRTQQEDSAVYLCASSLVGTGNNQPQHFGDGTRLSIL.

The CDR3 DNA reads TGTGCCAGCAGTTTAGGCGGGGGCCCCTACGAGCAGTACTTC. Translation: CASSLGGGPYEQYF. The gene calls are TRBV27 and TRBJ2-7, with a weak D call TRBD2 (7 bases). The V and J ends lost 2 bases and 2 bases respectively, with 10 bases between them. From germline, CDR1 is MNHEY and CDR2 SMNVEV (reference sequence). This CDR3 is 14 amino acids long.

V and J are TRBV5-1 and TRBJ2-5; D is perhaps TRBD1 (5 bases). Germline CDR1 SGHRS, CDR2 YFSETQ. V gave up 2 bases and J gave up 1 base, with 12 bases separating them. CDR3 length: 15 residues. The CDR3 DNA is TGCGCCAGCAGCTTAGACAGTCCCGCCCAAGAGACCCAGTACTTC. The encoded protein is CASSLDSPAQETQYF. Based on the CDR3 plus reference TRBV5-1 and TRBJ2-5, the full variable domain is KAGVTQTPRYLIKTRGQQVTLSCSPISGHRSVSWYQQTPGQGLQFLFEYFSETQRNKGNFPGRFSGRQFSNSRSEMNVSTLELGDSALYLCASSLDSPAQETQYFGPGTRLLVL.